Listed here are 26 T cell receptor beta chains from one sample, sequenced in a study. TCRdb recomputed calls from the 5' RACE reads with MiXCR, one row per CDR3 protein. This sample carries 50,000 to 75,000 distinct CDR3 sequences, roughly 23% of them seen once, and the ten largest clones take 2.5% to 3%. Sequencing was done on a sample of memory CD4+ T cells sorted from a lymph node. The subset was: memory CD4+ T cells, CD4+CD45RO+CD25-. These TCRs come from a female donor with breast cancer.

There are many counts of this clonotype. V usage is TRBV6-1 and J usage is TRBJ2-7; D uncertain. Germline-derived CDR1 and CDR2 are MNHNS and SASEGT. The ends were cut back, 6 bases at V and 2 bases at J, with 11 bases in the middle. There are 13 residues in the CDR3. CDR3 bases: TGTGCCAGCAGGGACCCGGGCCCCTACGAGCAGTACTTC. It encodes CASRDPGPYEQYF.

J is TRBJ2-5 and V is TRBV5-1, with D uncertain. The V and J ends lost 4 bases and 1 base respectively, with 11 bases between them. The CDR3 sequence is 14 residues long. The germline gives CDR1 SGHRS, CDR2 YFSETQ. This CDR3 reads CASSVAAGQETQYF. The CDR3 DNA reads as TGCGCCAGCAGCGTGGCGGCCGGCCAAGAGACCCAGTACTTC.

This chain uses TRBV7-3 with TRBJ2-6; D call uncertain. Trimming shortened V by 2 bases and J by 0 bases, and 5 bases separated the two germline ends. This CDR3 region has 15 residues. Germline V gives CDR1 SGHTA, CDR2 FQGTGA. This CDR3 is CASSLQSSGANVLTF. CDR3 coding DNA: TGTGCCAGCAGCTTACAGAGCTCTGGGGCCAACGTCCTGACTTTC. Based on the CDR3 plus reference TRBV7-3 and TRBJ2-6, the full variable domain is GAGVSQTPSNKVTEKGKYVELRCDPISGHTALYWYRQSLGQGPEFLIYFQGTGAADDSGLPNDRFFAVRPEGSVSTLKIQRTERGDSAVYLCASSLQSSGANVLTFGAGSRLTVL.

As concerns this clonotype: The junction departs from germline at one end; a sequencing error may be responsible. CDR3: CSAQSSGGLSNRPQHF. CDR3 DNA sequence: TGCAGTGCCCAATCATCAGGGGGCCTTAGCAATCGGCCCCAGCATTTT. This sequence joins TRBV20-1 and TRBJ1-5; 8 bases match TRBD1. CDR1 and CDR2 (germline): DFQATT, SNEGSKA (reference sequence). The length of the CDR3 is 16 residues.

As regards this clonotype: At one end, the junction sequence differs from germline, possibly due to a read error. This chain uses TRBV7-2 with TRBJ1-4; D is unclear. CDR1 is SGHTA, CDR2 FQGNSA, per germline. There are 13 residues in the CDR3. The CDR3 DNA reads as TGTGTCAGCAGCTTTTACCTGTCGGAAAACCTGTTTTTT. Its translation: CVSSFYLSENLFF.

The chain couples TRBV21-1 to TRBJ2-1; the table assigns TRBD2, which was not confirmed against the DNA. TRBV21-1 is an annotated pseudogene. The CDR3 is made up of 15 amino acids. CDR3 bases: TGTGCCAGCAAGTCGGGGGACGAAGGCTACAATGAGCAGTTCTTC. Protein: CASKSGDEGYNEQFF.

The chain recombines TRBV27 with TRBJ2-7; the match to TRBD1 covers 8 bases. The CDR3 runs to 15 residues. V trimming: 5 bases; J trimming: 0 bases; junction bases outside the gene matches: 6. The germline V gene has CDR1 MNHEY and CDR2 SMNVEV (reference sequence). The CDR3 region is CASSQRGTGSYEQYF. DNA for the CDR3: TGTGCCAGCAGTCAACGCGGGACAGGCTCCTACGAGCAGTACTTC.

This clonotype occurred a few times. The chain employs TRBV7-8 and TRBJ1-5; D uncertain. Trimming cost V 1 base and J 2 bases, with 18 bases left between them. The CDR3 sequence is 18 residues long. CDR1 and CDR2 (germline): SGHVS, FQNEAQ. The CDR3 coding sequence is TGTGCCAGCAGCTTAGTTAGGGAAGGCGGTCGGGGCAATCAGCCCCAGCATTTT. Its translation is CASSLVREGGRGNQPQHF.

There are a few counts of this clonotype. The chain couples TRBV10-3 to TRBJ2-3; tentatively, D is TRBD1 (5 bases). This CDR3 region has 14 residues. V lost 7 bases to trimming and J lost 4 bases, with 15 bases between them. The germline V gene encodes CDR1 ENHRY and CDR2 SYGVKD. The CDR3 DNA sequence: TGTGCCATCAATAAGCAGGGCGGCGCAGATACGCAGTATTTT. Protein product: CAINKQGGADTQYF.

This clonotype was recorded a few times. This could be a read error, since a much larger clone is one nucleotide away. This chain links TRBV7-2 with TRBJ2-1; D ambiguous. V was trimmed by 5 bases and J by 4 bases, leaving 3 bases between them. Looked up from germline, CDR1 is SGHTA and CDR2 is FQGNSA. The CDR3 runs to 11 residues. The CDR3 here is CASSAYNEQFF. The CDR3 bases are TGTGCCAGCAGCGCTTACAATGAGCAGTTCTTC.

This clonotype was counted between two and nine times. The chain recombines TRBV4-1 with TRBJ2-5, with 12 bases identical to TRBD2. The V gene end was trimmed by 1 base and the J gene end by 7 bases; junction bases not matched to a gene: 10. There are 17 residues in the CDR3. CDR1 and CDR2 from the germline V gene are MGHRA and YSYEKL. CDR3 in DNA: TGCGCCAGCAGCCAAGCGACTAGCGGGGGCCCGTTTGGGACCCAGTACTTC. Its translation is CASSQATSGGPFGTQYF.

V usage is TRBV7-2 and J usage is TRBJ2-1; 7 bases match TRBD2. The trim removed 6 bases at V and 5 bases at J, leaving 4 bases unmatched. Germline CDR1 and CDR2: SGHTA and FQGNSA. CDR3 length equals 13 residues. CDR3 in DNA: TGTGCCAGCAGAGAGAGCGGGAACAATGAGCAGTTCTTC. Protein sequence: CASRESGNNEQFF.

Comment on this clonotype: The junction and the germline gene differ at one end; a read error may be behind it. The CDR3, as DNA: TGCAGTGCTAGTTTTGTGGGCGGTGAAGCTCTCTTT. The encoded protein is CSASFVGGEALF. V is TRBV20-1 and J is TRBJ1-1, with unresolved D. CDR3 size: 12 residues. Per the germline V gene, CDR1 is DFQATT and CDR2 is SNEGSKA (reference sequence).

The rearrangement links TRBV7-9 to TRBJ1-6; no clear D gene. This CDR3 comprises 13 residues. The germline CDR1 and CDR2 sequences are SEHNR and FQNEAQ (reference sequence). Trimming removed 3 bases at V and 10 bases at J, with 10 bases between. CDR3 region: CASSFEGYSPLHF. The CDR3 coding sequence is TGTGCCAGCAGCTTTGAGGGCTACTCACCCCTCCACTTT.

This sequence joins TRBV5-5 and TRBJ1-2; the match to TRBD1 covers 9 bases. This CDR3 has 14 residues. Germline loops: CDR1 SGHKS, CDR2 YYEKEE (reference sequence). With 4 bases clipped from V and 6 bases from J, the junction kept 7 bases outside the gene matches. DNA of the CDR3: TGTGCCAGCAGCAGCGACAGGGGGTTCAATGGCTACACCTTC. As protein: CASSSDRGFNGYTF. The whole variable domain, remainder taken from reference TRBV5-5 and TRBJ1-2, is DAGVTQSPTHLIKTRGQQVTLRCSPISGHKSVSWYQQVLGQGPQFIFQYYEKEERGRGNFPDRFSARQFPNYSSELNVNALLLGDSALYLCASSSDRGFNGYTFGSGTRLTVV.

Regarding this clonotype: A much more abundant neighbour one base away suggests this may be a read error. This chain joins TRBV4-3 and TRBJ2-1; the match to TRBD1 covers 9 bases. The end of the DNA is better explained by TRBJ2-5, so the J call may be wrong. CDR1 is LGHNA, CDR2 YSLEER, per germline. There are 14 residues in the CDR3. This CDR3 reads CAGSQATGGETQYF. The DNA for the CDR3 is TGCGCCGGCAGCCAAGCGACAGGGGGAGAGACCCAGTACTTC.

Comments on this clonotype: Possible read error: a much larger clone is one base away. This chain links TRBV6-5 with TRBJ1-1; TRBD1 is a possible D gene (5 bases). Germline V lookup: CDR1 MNHEY, CDR2 SVGAGI. V lost 4 bases, J lost 4 bases, and 19 bases lay in between. The CDR3 is made up of 16 amino acids. CDR3 amino acids: CASSWRQSYSITEAFF. The CDR3 bases are TGTGCCAGCAGTTGGCGACAGAGCTATTCGATCACTGAAGCTTTCTTT.

The V gene is TRBV7-3, the J gene TRBJ2-3; D gene unclear. V lost 2 bases and J lost 1, with 7 bases in between. The V gene's germline CDR1 is SGHTA and CDR2 FQGTGA. This CDR3 region has 14 residues. CDR3 sequence (DNA): TGTGCCAGCAGCTTACGAACGGGCACAGATACGCAGTATTTT. This sequence encodes CASSLRTGTDTQYF.

The chain links TRBV20-1 to TRBJ2-1; the match to TRBD1 covers 9 bases. Germline values: CDR1 DFQATT, CDR2 SNEGSKA (reference sequence). V gave up 4 bases and J gave up 9 bases; unmatched junction bases: 7. The CDR3 spans 13 residues. CDR3: CSAKPGQGSEQFF. CDR3 bases: TGCAGTGCTAAACCGGGACAGGGCTCTGAGCAGTTCTTC.

The gene calls are TRBV20-1 and TRBJ1-2; no firm D call. Germline V lookup: CDR1 DFQATT, CDR2 SNEGSKA (reference sequence). The CDR3 loop spans 13 amino acids. V dropped 4 bases and J dropped 2 bases, with 11 bases sitting between them. CDR3 nucleotides: TGCAGTGCTATTCCAGGTCTGAACTATGGCTACACCTTC. This codes for CSAIPGLNYGYTF.

J is TRBJ2-3 and V is TRBV24-1; 7 bases map to TRBD2. V shed 1 base, J shed 6 bases, and the junction held 9 bases outside the gene matches. This CDR3 has 16 amino acids. Germline-derived CDR1 and CDR2 are KGHDR and SFDVKD. This chain's CDR3 is CATSDFRGGFTDTQYF. The CDR3 DNA reads TGTGCCACCAGTGATTTTAGGGGAGGGTTCACGGATACGCAGTATTTT.

This sequence joins TRBV7-8 and TRBJ1-2; TRBD1 aligns across 8 bases. The germline V gene encodes CDR1 SGHVS and CDR2 FQNEAQ. This CDR3 region has 17 residues. With 4 bases clipped from V and 5 bases from J, the junction kept 15 bases outside the gene matches. The CDR3 sequence is CASSSRTLDRGGYGYTF. The CDR3 DNA reads TGTGCCAGCAGCTCTAGAACCCTAGACAGGGGTGGGTATGGCTACACCTTC.

This clonotype has more than one count but fewer than ten. The V call is TRBV12-3 or TRBV12-4, the J call TRBJ1-6; D gene unclear. The CDR3 sequence is 12 residues long. Trimming shortened V by 6 bases and J by 8 bases, and 8 bases separated the two germline ends. CDR3 residues: CASSRGDSPLHF. The CDR3 bases are TGTGCCAGCAGCCGTGGCGATTCACCCCTCCACTTT.

This rearrangement joins TRBV12-3 or TRBV12-4 to TRBJ2-3; 9 bases match TRBD2. V shed 7 bases, J shed 6 bases, and the junction held 8 bases outside the gene matches. The CDR3 loop spans 14 amino acids. The DNA for the CDR3 is TGTGCCAGCACCGTAGCGGGAGTTCACGATACGCAGTATTTT. It specifies CASTVAGVHDTQYF.

There are a few counts of this clonotype. In DNA, the CDR3 is TGTGCCAGCAGCTCACCACAGGGGATTAACGGGGAGCTGTTTTTT. Protein product: CASSSPQGINGELFF. This rearrangement joins TRBV7-9 to TRBJ2-2; 7 positions match TRBD1. The CDR3 has 15 amino acids. V lost 4 bases to trimming and J lost 7 bases; unmatched junction nucleotides: 9. In germline, CDR1 is SEHNR, CDR2 FQNEAQ (reference sequence). The full variable domain, rest sourced from reference TRBV7-9 and TRBJ2-2, is DTGVSQNPRHKITKRGQNVTFRCDPISEHNRLYWYRQTLGQGPEFLTYFQNEAQLEKSRLLSDRFSAERPKGSFSTLEIQRTEQGDSAMYLCASSSPQGINGELFFGEGSRLTVL.

V gene TRBV27 combines with J gene TRBJ1-1, with a tentative D call TRBD1 (6 bases). CDR1 and CDR2 (germline): MNHEY, SMNVEV (reference sequence). This CDR3 is 15 amino acids long. The ends were cut back, 5 bases at V and 4 bases at J, with 17 bases in the middle. CDR3 DNA: TGTGCCAGCAGTCAACTACAGGGAAGGTCCACTGAAGCTTTCTTT. Translation: CASSQLQGRSTEAFF.